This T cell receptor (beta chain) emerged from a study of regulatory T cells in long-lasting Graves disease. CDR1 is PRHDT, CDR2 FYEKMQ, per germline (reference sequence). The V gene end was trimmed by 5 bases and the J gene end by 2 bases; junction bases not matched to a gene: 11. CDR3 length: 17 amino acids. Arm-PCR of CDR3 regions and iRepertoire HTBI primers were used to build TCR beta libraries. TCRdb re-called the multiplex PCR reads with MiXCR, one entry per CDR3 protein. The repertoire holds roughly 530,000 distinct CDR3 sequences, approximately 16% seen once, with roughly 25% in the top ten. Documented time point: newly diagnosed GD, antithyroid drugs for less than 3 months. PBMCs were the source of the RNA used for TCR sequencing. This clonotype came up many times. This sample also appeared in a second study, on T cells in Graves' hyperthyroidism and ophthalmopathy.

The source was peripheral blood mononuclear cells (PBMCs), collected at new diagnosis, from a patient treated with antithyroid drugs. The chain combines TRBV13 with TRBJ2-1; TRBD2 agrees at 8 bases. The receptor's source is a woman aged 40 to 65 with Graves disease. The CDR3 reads CASSRAISGGTYNEQFF. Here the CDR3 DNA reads TGTGCCAGCAGCCGTGCCATCAGCGGGGGTACCTACAATGAGCAGTTCTTC.